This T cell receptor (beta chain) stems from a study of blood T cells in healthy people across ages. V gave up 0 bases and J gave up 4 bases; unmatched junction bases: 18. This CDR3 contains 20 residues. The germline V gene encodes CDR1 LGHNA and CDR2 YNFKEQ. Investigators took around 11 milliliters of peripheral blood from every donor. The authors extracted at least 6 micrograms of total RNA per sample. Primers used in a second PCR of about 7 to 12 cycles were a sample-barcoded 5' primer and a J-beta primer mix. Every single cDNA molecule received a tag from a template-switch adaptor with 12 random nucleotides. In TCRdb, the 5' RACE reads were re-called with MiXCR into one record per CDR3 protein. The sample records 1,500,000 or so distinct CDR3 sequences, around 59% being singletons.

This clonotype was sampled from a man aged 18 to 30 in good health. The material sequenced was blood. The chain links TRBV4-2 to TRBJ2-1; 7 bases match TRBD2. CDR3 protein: CASSQDNQPSRTSGYNEQFF. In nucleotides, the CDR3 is TGTGCCAGCAGCCAAGATAACCAGCCGTCAAGGACTAGTGGTTACAATGAGCAGTTCTTC.